One and the same sample provided the 25 T cell receptor beta chains below, sequenced in a study of spatial heterogeneity in lung cancer. MiXCR, applied by TCRdb to the 5' RACE reads, yields one record per CDR3 protein. The table lists approximately 38,000 distinct CDR3 sequences, around 5.5% of them singletons, with around 10% in the top ten. Time point in this sample: sample taken at primary tumor resection. Tumor, nontumor lung or frozen PBMC supplied whole RNA, sequenced without sorting. Sequences were derived from PBMCs, sampled at surgery. These receptors were collected from a male donor with early-stage non-small cell lung cancer.

This clonotype was seen ten or more times. The chain employs TRBV25-1 and TRBJ1-2, with D possibly being TRBD1 (5 bases). Germline assignment: CDR1 MGHDK and CDR2 SYGVNS. The V gene lost 4 bases and the J gene lost 6 bases, with 18 bases spanning the gap. CDR3 length: 15 residues. CDR3 nucleotides: TGTGCCAGCAGTGCCGCAGGGAATGACGTCGATGGCTACACCTTC. It is translated as CASSAAGNDVDGYTF.

This clonotype was seen many times. V gene TRBV28 combines with J gene TRBJ2-4; no firm D call. CDR3 size: 13 residues. Germline V gene sequence: CDR1 MDHEN, CDR2 SYDVKM. The germline V and J ends were trimmed by 2 bases and 9 bases, with 11 bases remaining between them. CDR3: CASSLEAKGIQYF. Here the CDR3 DNA reads TGTGCCAGCAGTTTAGAGGCCAAAGGCATTCAGTACTTC.

This clonotype was detected ten times or more. The rearrangement joins TRBV28 to TRBJ1-6, with TRBD1 identical over 9 bases. V lost 5 bases to trimming and J lost 9 bases; unmatched junction nucleotides: 11. This CDR3 contains 16 residues. Germline V gene data show CDR1 as MDHEN and CDR2 as SYDVKM. In DNA, the CDR3 is TGTGCCAGCAGTGGGACAGGGACCTTGCCTCTTTCACCCCTCCACTTT. Protein sequence: CASSGTGTLPLSPLHF.

This clonotype was seen at least ten times. The J gene is TRBJ2-7, the V gene TRBV7-9; no reliable D call. This CDR3 spans 14 amino acids. CDR1 and CDR2 (germline): SEHNR, FQNEAQ (reference sequence). V was cut by 8 bases and J by 2 bases, with 16 bases left in between. CDR3 amino acids: CASGVGYSAYEQYF. The CDR3 DNA reads TGTGCCAGCGGCGTAGGGTATTCAGCCTACGAGCAGTACTTC.

This clonotype was observed a handful of times. The chain joins TRBV19 to TRBJ2-5; 7 nucleotides agree with TRBD1. From germline, CDR1 is LNHDA and CDR2 SQIVND (reference sequence). The CDR3 sequence is 14 residues long. Trimming removed 8 bases from V and 4 bases from J; junction bases left unmatched: 10. CDR3 DNA sequence: TGTGCCAGTCGGTCTACAGGGGCTCGAGAGACCCAGTACTTC. The encoded protein is CASRSTGARETQYF.

The table lists this clonotype with many counts. V gene TRBV24-1 combines with J gene TRBJ1-2; D unresolved. CDR3 size: 13 residues. Between the trimmed V and J ends, which lost 2 bases and 5 bases, there was a span of 8 bases. The germline V gene encodes CDR1 KGHDR and CDR2 SFDVKD. CDR3 region: CATSDSVSYGYTF. The CDR3 DNA reads as TGTGCCACCAGTGATTCTGTCTCGTATGGCTACACCTTC.

This chain joins TRBV7-8 and TRBJ2-6; 7 bases map to TRBD1. Germline CDR1 is SGHVS and CDR2 is FQNEAQ. After removal of 2 bases from V and 0 bases from J, the junction contained 4 bases not matched to a gene. The CDR3 is made up of 17 amino acids. The CDR3 sequence is CASSLLQGPSGANVLTF. The CDR3 DNA follows: TGTGCCAGCAGCTTACTACAGGGGCCCTCTGGGGCCAACGTCCTGACTTTC.

The V gene is TRBV14, the J gene TRBJ1-3; no reliable D call. CDR3 size: 16 residues. V gave up 4 bases and J gave up 0 bases, with 13 bases separating them. Germline V CDR1 and CDR2: SGHDN, FVKESK. CDR3 region: CASSLGLLISGNTIYF. As DNA, the CDR3 is TGTGCCAGCAGCCTAGGGCTACTGATCTCTGGAAACACCATATATTTT.

This clonotype was counted many times. V is TRBV5-1 and J is TRBJ2-5; 8 bases align to TRBD2. Germline loops: CDR1 SGHRS, CDR2 YFSETQ. V lost 4 bases, J lost 2 bases, and 13 bases stayed unmatched. This CDR3 contains 17 residues. DNA of the CDR3: TGCGCCAGCAGCCCAGGGGCTGGCGGGGGGCCTCAAGAGACCCAGTACTTC. It specifies CASSPGAGGGPQETQYF.

This clonotype was observed a few times. The rearrangement joins TRBV7-2 to TRBJ2-7; 7 bases match TRBD2. V trimming: 0 bases; J trimming: 6 bases; junction bases outside the gene matches: 5. CDR3 length equals 14 residues. Germline lookup yields CDR1 SGHTA and CDR2 FQGNSA. CDR3 in amino acids: CASSLARGEGEQYF. The DNA for the CDR3 is TGTGCCAGCAGCTTAGCCCGGGGGGAGGGCGAGCAGTACTTC.

This clonotype was counted ten times or more. The rearrangement links TRBV10-3 to TRBJ2-3; TRBD2 agrees at 12 bases. Looked up from germline, CDR1 is ENHRY and CDR2 is SYGVKD. CDR3 length equals 16 residues. V gave up 10 bases and J gave up 1 base; unmatched junction bases: 9. The CDR3 DNA is TGTGCCAACAGCGCACTAGCGGGGGGCCGCACAGATACGCAGTATTTT. It codes for CANSALAGGRTDTQYF.

This clonotype was counted only a few times. V gene TRBV20-1 combines with J gene TRBJ1-1; possibly TRBD1 for D (5 bases). CDR1 and CDR2 from the germline V gene are DFQATT and SNEGSKA (reference sequence). Trimming left V 6 bases short and J 2 bases short, with 13 bases between. This CDR3 contains 13 residues. The CDR3 loop is CSARLGGNTEAFF. For the CDR3, the DNA is TGCAGTGCCAGACTCGGGGGAAACACTGAAGCTTTCTTT.

In this sample, this clonotype turned up many times. This chain links TRBV7-9 with TRBJ1-2, with D tentatively TRBD1 (5 bases). The V and J ends lost 5 bases and 5 bases respectively, with 15 bases between them. The CDR3 runs to 14 residues. Germline-derived CDR1 and CDR2 are SEHNR and FQNEAQ (reference sequence). For the CDR3, the DNA is TGTGCCAGCAGCCGAGGCGGACGGACATATGGCTACACCTTC. Translation gives CASSRGGRTYGYTF. Complete variable domain (other parts from reference TRBV7-9 and TRBJ1-2): DTGVSQNPRHKITKRGQNVTFRCDPISEHNRLYWYRQTLGQGPEFLTYFQNEAQLEKSRLLSDRFSAERPKGSFSTLEIQRTEQGDSAMYLCASSRGGRTYGYTFGSGTRLTVV.

This clonotype was found many times. The chain joins TRBV20-1 to TRBJ1-1; no firm D call. CDR1 and CDR2 (germline): DFQATT, SNEGSKA (reference sequence). V shed 1 base and J shed 2 bases, with 8 bases lying between them. The CDR3 loop spans 13 amino acids. The CDR3 DNA is TGCAGTGCTAGAGGGGGTGTCAACACTGAAGCTTTCTTT. It specifies CSARGGVNTEAFF.

Many counts were recorded for this clonotype. The chain carries TRBV12-3 or TRBV12-4 and TRBJ1-1; perhaps TRBD1 as D (6 bases). V was trimmed by 7 bases and J by 8 bases, leaving 14 bases between them. This CDR3 has 12 amino acids. The CDR3 coding sequence is TGTGCCAGCACCCAATCCGACAGGGAAGCTTTCTTT. Amino acids: CASTQSDREAFF.

This clonotype was detected many times. The V and J genes are TRBV7-9 and TRBJ1-1; D remains unclear. The CDR3 has 15 residues. The V end was cut by 5 bases, the J end by 1 base, with 14 bases between. From germline, CDR1 is SEHNR and CDR2 FQNEAQ (reference sequence). CDR3 residues: CASSPKGRQNTEAFF. The DNA of the CDR3 is TGTGCCAGCAGCCCCAAGGGAAGACAGAACACTGAAGCTTTCTTT.

This clonotype was recorded at least ten times. This chain links TRBV10-2 with TRBJ1-1, with 8 nucleotides matching TRBD1. Germline V CDR1 and CDR2: WSHSY, SAAADI. The CDR3 contains 14 residues. The J segment lost 0 bases and the V segment lost 7 bases, leaving 4 bases of the junction unmatched. Here the CDR3 DNA reads TGCGCCAGCAATCAGGGGGCTATGAACACTGAAGCTTTCTTT. It is translated as CASNQGAMNTEAFF.

V and J are TRBV5-1 and TRBJ2-5; the match to TRBD1 covers 9 bases. V lost 4 bases, J lost 1 base, and 8 bases stayed unmatched. The CDR3 length is 16 residues. The V gene's germline CDR1 is SGHRS and CDR2 YFSETQ. CDR3 region: CASSIFGQGSQETQYF. The CDR3 DNA reads as TGCGCCAGCAGCATCTTTGGACAGGGGTCCCAAGAGACCCAGTACTTC.

Turning to this clonotype: This may arise from a read error, as a much more abundant clone is one base away. CDR3 in amino acids: CASSGVTSRAGELFF. The CDR3 bases are TGTGCCAGCAGCGGTGTGACTAGTCGGGCCGGGGAGCTGTTTTTT. The gene calls are TRBV13 and TRBJ2-2; tentative D call: TRBD2 (6 bases). Germline CDR1 and CDR2: PRHDT and FYEKMQ (reference sequence). Trimming left V 5 bases short and J 6 bases short, with 16 bases between. This CDR3 has 15 amino acids. Based on the CDR3 plus reference TRBV13 and TRBJ2-2, the full variable domain is AAGVIQSPRHLIKEKRETATLKCYPIPRHDTVYWYQQGPGQDPQFLISFYEKMQSDKGSIPDRFSAQQFSDYHSELNMSSLELGDSALYFCASSGVTSRAGELFFGEGSRLTVL.

In its sample, this clonotype was seen a few times. This chain connects TRBV24-1 to TRBJ2-1; the D call may be TRBD1 or TRBD2 (6 bases each). The CDR3 totals 19 residues. Per the germline V gene, CDR1 is KGHDR and CDR2 is SFDVKD. V gave up 2 bases and J gave up 0 bases, with 19 bases separating them. CDR3 amino acids: CATSDSGAGGLSSYNEQFF. CDR3 DNA sequence: TGTGCCACCAGTGATTCGGGGGCCGGGGGCCTAAGCTCCTACAATGAGCAGTTCTTC.

This clonotype was seen at least ten times. The chain couples TRBV6-2 or TRBV6-3 to TRBJ2-4; 13 nucleotides match TRBD2. This CDR3 is 17 amino acids long. V was pared by 4 bases and J by 5 bases, with 8 bases of the junction left unmatched. Germline V lookup: CDR1 MNHEY, CDR2 SVGEGT. Written as DNA, the CDR3 is TGTGCCAGCAGTTTCTCGACTAGCGGGGGGAACGAAAACATTCAGTACTTC. Its translation: CASSFSTSGGNENIQYF.

This clonotype was counted at least ten times. This rearrangement joins TRBV6-2 or TRBV6-3 to TRBJ2-1; 12 bases are a match to TRBD2. This CDR3 spans 16 amino acids. V lost 0 bases to trimming and J lost 12 bases; unmatched junction nucleotides: 9. Germline lookup yields CDR1 MNHEY and CDR2 SVGEGT. CDR3 bases: TGTGCCAGCAGTTACTCGTCTAGCGGGGGGGCCTCAGTGCAGTTCTTC. The encoded protein is CASSYSSSGGASVQFF.

This clonotype is deemed medium-sized. This rearrangement joins TRBV7-2 to TRBJ2-7, with TRBD2 matching over 10 bases. Germline lookup yields CDR1 SGHTA and CDR2 FQGNSA. Unmatched junction bases numbered 0, after V lost 3 bases and J lost 1 base. The CDR3 contains 14 residues. The CDR3 DNA reads as TGTGCCAGCAGCTTGACTAGCGGGTCCTACGAGCAGTACTTC. Protein product: CASSLTSGSYEQYF.

This clonotype was found many times. The chain combines TRBV2 with TRBJ2-3, with D tentatively TRBD2 (6 bases). The ends were cut back, 5 bases at V and 3 bases at J, with 12 bases in the middle. The CDR3 has 14 amino acids. The germline CDR1 and CDR2 sequences are SNHLY and FYNNEI. The CDR3 coding sequence is TGTGCCAGCAGTCCTCTGGCGGGGACAGATACGCAGTATTTT. Amino acid sequence: CASSPLAGTDTQYF.

This clonotype was observed many times. This rearrangement joins TRBV20-1 to TRBJ1-1; no clear D gene. V lost 3 bases and J 4 bases, leaving 9 bases between the germline ends. The V gene's germline CDR1 is DFQATT and CDR2 SNEGSKA (reference sequence). The CDR3 is 12 amino acids. CDR3 residues: CSARSAGTEAFF. CDR3 coding DNA: TGCAGTGCTAGGAGCGCGGGCACTGAAGCTTTCTTT.